The 24 T cell receptor beta chains below were found in one sample sequenced in a study of blood T cell repertoires in COVID-19. Produced via immunoSEQ multiplex PCR; TCRdb's table is partial and in-frame only. Among under 200,000 clones, 82% were seen once, and the ten largest hold 4.5% to 6.5%. Source material: PBMCs or T cells enriched from blood (not recorded which). The receptors shown here come from an older woman with acute COVID-19.

This clone was picked up one time. V gene TRBV5-1 combines with J gene TRBJ1-3; tentative D call: TRBD1 (5 bases). CDR3 length: 15 residues. V lost 6 bases, J lost 5 bases, and 18 bases lay in between. Germline lookup yields CDR1 SGHRS and CDR2 YFSETQ. The CDR3 loop reads CASTPGVGARNTIYF. The CDR3, as DNA: TGCGCCAGCACCCCGGGGGTAGGGGCGCGAAACACCATATATTTT.

This clone was found once. The genes are TRBV7-2 and TRBJ2-1, with D perhaps matching TRBD2 (5 bases). Trimming took 1 base from V and 12 from J, leaving 13 bases between them. Per germline, CDR1 SGHTA and CDR2 FQGNSA. The CDR3 loop spans 13 amino acids. The CDR3 region is CASSLEGSAPQFF. The CDR3 bases are TGTGCCAGCAGCTTAGAAGGGAGCGCCCCGCAGTTCTTC.

The rearrangement links TRBV7-2 to TRBJ2-3; TRBD1 might be the D (6 bases). The germline V gene has CDR1 SGHTA and CDR2 FQGNSA. Trimming took off 4 bases at V and 6 bases at J, with 11 bases between the two ends. The length of the CDR3 is 13 residues. The CDR3 region has the DNA TGTGCCAGCAGCTCCGACAGGAGGGATACGCAGTATTTT. Translation: CASSSDRRDTQYF.

The V gene is TRBV4-3, the J gene TRBJ1-2; 7 bases are a match to TRBD1. CDR1 and CDR2 (germline): LGHNA, YSLEER. Trimming removed 2 bases from V and 7 bases from J; junction bases left unmatched: 7. The length of the CDR3 is 14 residues. The CDR3 bases are TGCGCCAGCAGCCAAAGCGACAGGGTACGTGGCTACACCTTC. Amino acids: CASSQSDRVRGYTF.

The chain carries TRBV5-1 and TRBJ1-1; the match to TRBD1 covers 10 bases. The CDR3 runs to 14 residues. Germline V gene lookup returns CDR1 SGHRS and CDR2 YFSETQ. The trim removed 3 bases at V and 5 bases at J, leaving 4 bases unmatched. The CDR3 loop reads CASSWTGGKTEAFF. In nucleotides, the CDR3 is TGCGCCAGCAGCTGGACAGGGGGGAAGACTGAAGCTTTCTTT.

This clone occurred once. The rearrangement links TRBV10-3 to TRBJ2-3; 7 nucleotides line up with TRBD2. Germline V gene sequence: CDR1 ENHRY, CDR2 SYGVKD. J gave up 0 bases and V 6 bases, and 6 bases lay outside the gene matches. The CDR3 consists of 15 residues. CDR3 nucleotide sequence: TGTGCCATCAGGGCTAGCGGAACTAGCACAGATACGCAGTATTTT. Translation: CAIRASGTSTDTQYF.

This clone was recorded once. The chain carries TRBV25-1 and TRBJ2-5; no firm D call. V lost 0 bases and J 1 base, leaving 6 bases between the germline ends. Looked up from germline, CDR1 is MGHDK and CDR2 is SYGVNS. CDR3 length: 14 residues. The DNA of the CDR3 is TGTGCCAGCAGTGAATATAGCTTCCAAGAGACCCAGTACTTC. Protein sequence: CASSEYSFQETQYF.

This clone appeared once. The V and J genes are TRBV11-2 and TRBJ2-7; perhaps TRBD2 as D (5 bases). Germline V gene lookup returns CDR1 SGHAT and CDR2 FQNNGV. This CDR3 comprises 14 residues. Trimming shortened V by 3 bases and J by 6 bases, and 15 bases separated the two germline ends. In DNA form, the CDR3 reads TGTGCCAGCAGCTTGCCGGGAATTTTGGGCGAGCAGTACGTC. Translation gives CASSLPGILGEQYV.

The J gene is TRBJ2-3, the V gene TRBV30; 10 nucleotides match TRBD2. J lost 7 bases, V lost 0 bases, and 10 bases had no gene match. The CDR3 contains 16 residues. Germline assignment: CDR1 GTSNPN and CDR2 SVGIG (reference sequence). CDR3: CAWSVGTSGTRYTQYF. The CDR3, as DNA: TGTGCCTGGAGTGTAGGAACTAGCGGGACCAGGTATACGCAGTATTTT.

The genes are TRBV4-3 and TRBJ2-7; 10 positions match TRBD2. Germline loops: CDR1 LGHNA, CDR2 YSLEER. The V segment lost 0 bases and the J segment 2 bases; nucleotides outside the gene matches: 10. The CDR3 sequence is 18 residues long. The CDR3 coding sequence is TGCGCCAGCAGCCAAGAAAAACAGACTAGCGGGCCCCCCTACGAGCAGTACTTC. Its protein product is CASSQEKQTSGPPYEQYF.

The CDR3, as DNA: TGTGCCAGCAAAGTAGCGGGGGAGACCCAGTACTTC. Encoded protein: CASKVAGETQYF. The chain recombines TRBV2 with TRBJ2-5; 8 nucleotides align to TRBD2. V lost 7 bases to trimming and J lost 5 bases; unmatched junction nucleotides: 3. Germline V gene sequence: CDR1 SNHLY, CDR2 FYNNEI. The CDR3 is 12 amino acids.

The V call is TRBV5-6, the J call TRBJ1-3, with no clear D. Germline CDR1 reads SGHDT; CDR2 reads YYEEEE. CDR3 length equals 14 residues. V dropped 3 bases and J dropped 8 bases, with 15 bases sitting between them. CDR3 sequence reads: CASSSPGTKYTIYF. The CDR3 bases are TGTGCCAGCAGCTCGCCGGGAACGAAATACACCATATATTTT. Combining the CDR3 with reference TRBV5-6 and TRBJ1-3 gives the whole variable domain DAGVTQSPTHLIKTRGQQVTLRCSPKSGHDTVSWYQQALGQGPQFIFQYYEEEERQRGNFPDRFSGHQFPNYSSELNVNALLLGDSALYLCASSSPGTKYTIYFGEGSWLTVV.

In nucleotides, the CDR3 is TGTGCCAGTAGTACAAACCCGTTCGCCACCAGCTCCTACGAGCAGTACTTC. This gives the protein CASSTNPFATSSYEQYF. V and J are TRBV19 and TRBJ2-7; no clear D gene. Germline V gives CDR1 LNHDA, CDR2 SQIVND (reference sequence). Trimming removed 4 bases at V and 0 bases at J, with 19 bases between. This CDR3 is 17 amino acids long.

The chain carries TRBV7-2 and TRBJ2-6; D is ambiguous. Between the trimmed V and J ends, which lost 1 base and 0 bases, there was a span of 4 bases. The length of the CDR3 is 15 residues. CDR1 SGHTA and CDR2 FQGNSA come from the germline V gene. CDR3 sequence reads: CASSLVLSGANVLTF. In nucleotides, the CDR3 is TGTGCCAGCAGCTTAGTCCTCTCTGGGGCCAACGTCCTGACTTTC.

The J gene is TRBJ1-1, the V gene TRBV18; 8 nucleotides line up with TRBD1. With V trimmed by 3 bases and J by 0 bases, 6 bases remained unmatched. Per germline, CDR1 KGHSH and CDR2 LQKENI. The CDR3 totals 16 residues. CDR3 loop: CASSPGQAILNTEAFF. CDR3 DNA: TGTGCCAGCTCACCGGGACAGGCTATCTTGAACACTGAAGCTTTCTTT.

This clone was found a few times. The chain has TRBV19 and TRBJ2-1; 12 nucleotides align to TRBD2. In germline, CDR1 is LNHDA, CDR2 SQIVND (reference sequence). Trimming cost V 5 bases and J 7 bases; bases outside gene matches: 12. The length of the CDR3 is 17 residues. CDR3 bases: TGTGCCAGTAGTCCGACCCTACTAGCGGGAGGAGGGAATGAGCAGTTCTTC. This translates into CASSPTLLAGGGNEQFF. The complete variable domain, with remaining parts taken from reference TRBV19 and TRBJ2-1, reads DGGITQSPKYLFRKEGQNVTLSCEQNLNHDAMYWYRQDPGQGLRLIYYSQIVNDFQKGDIAEGYSVSREKKESFPLTVTSAQKNPTAFYLCASSPTLLAGGGNEQFFGPGTRLTVL.

The genes are TRBV6-2 or TRBV6-3 and TRBJ2-5; the match to TRBD2 covers 14 bases. This CDR3 region has 15 residues. Trimming removed 6 bases from V and 8 bases from J; junction bases left unmatched: 8. Germline CDR1 MNHEY, CDR2 SVGEGT. The CDR3 nucleotides read TGTGCCAGCAGCTGGGGACTAGCGGGAGTGGGAACCCAGTACTTC. This translates into CASSWGLAGVGTQYF.

The CDR3: CASSLGQFSGNTIYF. DNA for the CDR3: TGTGCCAGCAGCTTAGGACAGTTCTCTGGAAACACCATATATTTT. This chain uses TRBV7-9 with TRBJ1-3; tentative D call: TRBD1 (5 bases). V lost 1 base, J lost 0 bases, and 7 bases lay in between. CDR3 length: 15 amino acids. CDR1 SEHNR and CDR2 FQNEAQ come from the germline V gene (reference sequence).

The chain recombines TRBV28 with TRBJ1-1; a possible D gene is TRBD1 (6 bases). The germline V gene has CDR1 MDHEN and CDR2 SYDVKM. V was trimmed by 7 bases and J by 10 bases, leaving 13 bases between them. This CDR3 has 11 amino acids. CDR3 DNA sequence: TGTGCCAGCACCCGGGGGGCGGGAGCTTTCTTT. As protein: CASTRGAGAFF.

V gene TRBV4-2 combines with J gene TRBJ1-6; D possibly corresponds to TRBD1 (6 bases). V lost 0 bases and J lost 8, with 14 bases in between. The CDR3 has 16 residues. CDR1 and CDR2 from the germline V gene are LGHNA and YNFKEQ. Here the CDR3 DNA reads TGTGCCAGCAGCCAAGATCCGCGGGGGGCGGATTCACCCCTCCACTTT. Residues: CASSQDPRGADSPLHF.

The J gene is TRBJ1-3, the V gene TRBV18; 7 bases match TRBD1. With 5 bases clipped from V and 0 bases from J, the junction kept 7 bases outside the gene matches. CDR1 KGHSH and CDR2 LQKENI come from the germline V gene. CDR3 length: 16 amino acids. The CDR3 bases are TGTGCCAGCTCATCCCGACAGGGAGGCTCTGGAAACACCATATATTTT. Its protein product is CASSSRQGGSGNTIYF.

V usage is TRBV9 and J usage is TRBJ1-5, with 8 bases identical to TRBD1. This CDR3 comprises 16 residues. J gave up 6 bases and V 3 bases, and 11 bases lay outside the gene matches. CDR1 and CDR2 from the germline V gene are SGDLS and YYNGEE. The CDR3 is CASSAGNPGTGQPQHF. The DNA of the CDR3 is TGTGCCAGCAGCGCAGGAAACCCCGGGACAGGTCAGCCCCAGCATTTT.

J is TRBJ2-1 and V is TRBV18, with 7 bases aligning to TRBD2. V dropped 0 bases and J dropped 9; count of bases not matched to a gene: 5. There are 14 residues in the CDR3. Germline assignment: CDR1 KGHSH and CDR2 LQKENI. The chain's CDR3 is CASSPPGLSGEQFF. CDR3 DNA: TGTGCCAGCTCACCACCGGGACTAAGCGGTGAGCAGTTCTTC.

The chain employs TRBV14 and TRBJ1-4, with a weak D call TRBD1 (5 bases). In germline, CDR1 is SGHDN, CDR2 FVKESK. The CDR3 is 15 amino acids. V dropped 1 base and J dropped 4 bases, with 10 bases sitting between them. The chain's CDR3 is CASSQVPGGNEKLFF. In DNA, the CDR3 is TGTGCCAGCAGCCAAGTGCCCGGGGGTAATGAAAAACTGTTTTTT.